This TCR beta chain was observed in a study of T cells of healthy individuals. Looked up from germline, CDR1 is SGHNT and CDR2 is YYREEE (reference sequence). The CDR3 runs to 15 residues. Trimming took 2 bases from V and 1 from J; bases not matched to a gene: 4. In TCRdb, the 5' RACE reads were re-called with MiXCR into one record per CDR3 protein. The table has about 63,000 distinct CDR3 sequences, 15% to 20% seen once; the top ten hold approximately 4.8%. This receptor was taken from a human donor in good health. The chain has TRBV5-4 and TRBJ2-3; 7 positions agree with TRBD2. The CDR3 DNA reads TGTGCCAGCAGCTTAAGTACTAGCGGCACAGATACGCAGTATTTT. This sequence encodes CASSLSTSGTDTQYF.